These T cell receptor beta chains were read from a single sample in a study of Tregs in tolerant kidney transplant recipients. Only in-frame clones appear in the TCRdb table, and some are missing; sequencing was by immunoSEQ multiplex PCR. The sample lists some 110,000 clones, roughly nine tenths seen once, with less than 0.7% in the top ten. The sequenced material came from CD4+ T cells from blood. These receptors came from a human donor in good health. The CDR3 runs from the conserved cysteine through the conserved F or W. The D gene is left open where the match is weak. Size is omitted from some rows. Given values are once, few, many or a class for expanded clones.

j_call: TRBJ2-7
d_call: NA
v_call: TRBV5-1
clone_size: NA
cdr3_aa: CASSLGDEQYF
cdr3_nt: TGCGCCAGCAGCTTGGGGGACGAGCAGTACTTC

j_call: TRBJ2-3
d_call: NA
v_call: TRBV15
clone_size: once
cdr3_aa: CATSADRSTDTQYF
cdr3_nt: TGTGCCACCAGCGCGGACAGAAGCACAGATACGCAGTATTTT

j_call: TRBJ2-5
d_call: NA
v_call: TRBV30
clone_size: NA
cdr3_aa: CAWTRGPEGTQYF
cdr3_nt: TGTGCCTGGACCCGCGGGCCCGAAGGGACCCAGTACTTC

j_call: TRBJ2-1
d_call: NA
v_call: TRBV6-4
clone_size: NA
cdr3_aa: CAFGPGLDAYNEQFF
cdr3_nt: TGTGCCTTCGGCCCGGGACTTGATGCCTACAATGAGCAGTTCTTC

j_call: TRBJ2-7
d_call: NA
v_call: TRBV10-3
clone_size: NA
cdr3_aa: CAISEANEQYF
cdr3_nt: TGTGCCATCAGTGAGGCTAACGAGCAGTACTTC

j_call: TRBJ1-3
d_call: TRBD1
v_call: TRBV6-6
clone_size: NA
cdr3_aa: CASSRDSSGNTIYF
cdr3_nt: TGTGCCAGCAGTAGGGACAGCAGCGGAAACACCATATATTTT

j_call: TRBJ1-3
d_call: NA
v_call: TRBV9
clone_size: NA
cdr3_aa: CASSVGGRNTIYF
cdr3_nt: TGTGCCAGCAGCGTAGGAGGGCGAAACACCATATATTTT

j_call: TRBJ2-1
d_call: NA
v_call: TRBV7-9
clone_size: NA
cdr3_aa: CASSLVGSSSEQFF
cdr3_nt: TGTGCCAGCAGCTTAGTGGGCAGCAGCAGTGAGCAGTTCTTC

j_call: TRBJ1-2
d_call: NA
v_call: TRBV5-1
clone_size: NA
cdr3_aa: CASSAGGTGYNYGYTF
cdr3_nt: TGCGCCAGCAGCGCGGGAGGTACAGGGTATAACTATGGCTACACCTTC

j_call: TRBJ1-4
d_call: NA
v_call: TRBV27
clone_size: once
cdr3_aa: CASSLNRAYGGDEKLFF
cdr3_nt: TGTGCCAGCAGTTTAAACAGGGCGTATGGGGGTGATGAAAAACTGTTTTTT

j_call: TRBJ1-5
d_call: NA
v_call: TRBV4-2
clone_size: NA
cdr3_aa: CASSQGGPDRGNQPQHF
cdr3_nt: TGTGCCAGCAGCCAAGGGGGCCCCGACCGGGGCAATCAGCCCCAGCATTTT

j_call: TRBJ2-7
d_call: TRBD1
v_call: TRBV5-1
clone_size: NA
cdr3_aa: CASRQTGTAYEQYF
cdr3_nt: TGCGCCAGCAGGCAAACCGGGACAGCCTACGAGCAGTACTTC

j_call: TRBJ2-2
d_call: NA
v_call: TRBV7-8
clone_size: NA
cdr3_aa: CASSLAIGGAGELFF
cdr3_nt: TGTGCCAGCAGCTTAGCGATAGGGGGGGCCGGGGAGCTGTTTTTT